The T cell receptor beta chain under discussion was sequenced for a study of blood T cell repertoires in COVID-19. As for the study in general: Samples taken during acute and convalescent COVID-19 were collected in the United States, Italy and Spain. PBMCs, B-cell-depleted T cells, or T cells provided the cDNA or gDNA that made up the material.

The CDR3 has 14 amino acids. Germline CDR1 reads WSHSY; CDR2 reads SAAADI. The V segment lost 4 bases and the J segment 5 bases; nucleotides outside the gene matches: 6. This clone has just a few counts. Authors' processing steps: Estimates of nucleated cell counts were drawn from the amplification of reference gene primers. Here immunoSEQ multiplex PCR was the method, and the copy in TCRdb shows in-frame clones only, minus some. The V and J calls and the clone size are those of that table, but D and trimming were determined from the DNA. The table shows about 26,000 clones, with 65% to 90% occurring only once.

The source is a human donor in a cohort sampled during active COVID-19. What was sequenced was peripheral blood. This chain uses TRBV10-2 with TRBJ1-1, with 8 bases identical to TRBD1. The chain's CDR3 is CASSGQGAGTEAFF. CDR3 DNA sequence: TGCGCCAGCAGTGGGCAGGGGGCTGGTACTGAAGCTTTCTTT.